The 23 T cell receptor beta chains listed next were all sequenced from one sample in a study of regulatory T cells in long-lasting Graves disease. Construction of TCR beta libraries relied on iRepertoire HTBI primers and on Arm-PCR targeting CDR3 regions. A single record per CDR3 protein comes from TCRdb applying MiXCR to the multiplex PCR reads. The sample carries roughly 430,000 distinct CDR3 sequences, around 20% recorded once. Time point here: persistent/refractory GD, antithyroid drugs over 5 years with positive TRAb. Following extraction of RNA from PBMCs, that RNA was used to make the TCR library. This specimen consisted of peripheral blood mononuclear cells (PBMCs), obtained when the disease was refractory, from a patient treated with antithyroid drugs. The receptors here all came from a female donor with Graves disease.

This chain connects TRBV28 to TRBJ2-1, with 8 bases fitting TRBD1. The CDR3 extends over 20 amino acids. Germline CDR1 is MDHEN and CDR2 is SYDVKM. Trimming cost V 1 base and J 4 bases; bases outside gene matches: 18. This chain's CDR3 is CASSLLKWGETGDGYNEQFF. CDR3 DNA: TGTGCCAGCAGTTTATTAAAGTGGGGAGAGACAGGGGACGGATACAATGAGCAGTTCTTC. The variable domain in full, completed from reference TRBV28 and TRBJ2-1, reads DVKVTQSSRYLVKRTGEKVFLECVQDMDHENMFWYRQDPGLGLRLIYFSYDVKMKEKGDIPEGYSVSREKKERFSLILESASTNQTSMYLCASSLLKWGETGDGYNEQFFGPGTRLTVL.

This clonotype appeared many times. The chain is built from TRBV28 and TRBJ2-7; D possibly uses TRBD1 or TRBD2 (5 bases each). Germline CDR1 reads MDHEN; CDR2 reads SYDVKM. CDR3 size: 13 residues. V was clipped by 3 bases and J by 4 bases, with 10 bases between them. CDR3 residues: CASSFMGTYEQYF. DNA of the CDR3: TGTGCCAGCAGTTTTATGGGGACGTACGAGCAGTACTTC.

The CDR3 DNA reads TGTGCCAGCAGCCTATACTGGAGTACGAACAATGAGCAGTTCTTC. It codes for CASSLYWSTNNEQFF. The chain combines TRBV5-5 with TRBJ2-1; no firm D call. The CDR3 sequence is 15 residues long. Germline V CDR1 and CDR2: SGHKS, YYEKEE (reference sequence). V was cut by 4 bases and J by 5 bases, with 16 bases left in between. The full variable domain, rest sourced from reference TRBV5-5 and TRBJ2-1, is DAGVTQSPTHLIKTRGQQVTLRCSPISGHKSVSWYQQVLGQGPQFIFQYYEKEERGRGNFPDRFSARQFPNYSSELNVNALLLGDSALYLCASSLYWSTNNEQFFGPGTRLTVL.

J is TRBJ1-5 and V is TRBV24-1; unclear D gene. In germline, CDR1 is KGHDR, CDR2 SFDVKD. This CDR3 comprises 15 residues. V lost 9 bases to trimming and J lost 1 base, with 15 bases between them. The CDR3 DNA reads TGTGCCACCTCCCCCTCCAGGACGAGCAATCAGCCCCAGCATTTT. Translating it yields CATSPSRTSNQPQHF.

This clonotype showed up just a few times. Here the CDR3 reads CAITGQENSPLHF. As DNA, the CDR3 is TGTGCCATCACTGGACAGGAGAATTCACCCCTCCACTTT. The rearrangement joins TRBV10-3 to TRBJ1-6, with 7 bases that match TRBD1. The germline V gene encodes CDR1 ENHRY and CDR2 SYGVKD. This CDR3 spans 13 amino acids. With 7 bases clipped from V and 7 bases from J, the junction kept 4 bases outside the gene matches.

The sample holds many counts of this clonotype. This chain joins TRBV11-2 and TRBJ2-7, with TRBD2 matching 10 bases. J was trimmed by 1 base and V by 4 bases; bases with no gene match: 10. Germline-derived CDR1 and CDR2 are SGHAT and FQNNGV. The CDR3 is 17 amino acids. The CDR3 region is CASSSPPGLAPSYEQYF. CDR3 sequence (DNA): TGTGCCAGCAGCTCCCCACCGGGACTAGCGCCTTCCTACGAGCAGTACTTC. Together with reference TRBV11-2 and TRBJ2-7, the CDR3 gives the full variable domain: EAGVAQSPRYKIIEKRQSVAFWCNPISGHATLYWYQQILGQGPKLLIQFQNNGVVDDSQLPKDRFSAERLKGVDSTLKIQPAKLEDSAVYLCASSSPPGLAPSYEQYFGPGTRLTVT.

This clonotype was seen many times. The chain is built from TRBV28 and TRBJ1-2; D perhaps matches TRBD1 (5 bases). CDR1 and CDR2 (germline): MDHEN, SYDVKM. V was shortened by 5 bases and J by 8 bases, with 24 bases between the two germline ends. The CDR3 is made up of 16 amino acids. As DNA, the CDR3 is TGTGCCAGCAGTGGCCCTAGACAGACCCAACTCGAGGGCTACACCTTC. This sequence encodes CASSGPRQTQLEGYTF.

This clonotype was observed at least ten times. The rearrangement joins TRBV2 to TRBJ2-7; TRBD2 is a possible D gene (6 bases). This CDR3 spans 17 amino acids. The V and J ends lost 5 bases and 4 bases respectively, with 24 bases between them. The germline CDR1 and CDR2 sequences are SNHLY and FYNNEI. The CDR3 nucleotides are TGTGCCAGCAGTCCCTCCCCTGGGGCGGGGCTGACTTACGAGCAGTACTTC. Protein sequence: CASSPSPGAGLTYEQYF.

This chain uses TRBV15 with TRBJ1-6; 10 bases agree with TRBD1. Germline V CDR1 and CDR2: LNHNV, YYDKDF (reference sequence). The CDR3 is 15 amino acids. The V segment lost 0 bases and the J segment 14 bases; nucleotides outside the gene matches: 7. The CDR3 DNA reads as TGTGCCACCAGCAGAGATATGGACAGGGGGTCTTCCCTCCACTTT. Translated, it gives CATSRDMDRGSSLHF.

This clonotype has ten or more counts. The chain is built from TRBV15 and TRBJ1-5, with no clear D. The V gene's germline CDR1 is LNHNV and CDR2 YYDKDF (reference sequence). The CDR3 is made up of 12 amino acids. The V end lost 1 base, the J end lost 10 bases, and 8 bases lay between the germline ends. As DNA, the CDR3 is TGTGCCACCAGCAGAGCTCGCGGCCCCCAGCATTTT. It encodes CATSRARGPQHF.

This clonotype showed up just a few times. J is TRBJ1-4 and V is TRBV5-1; unclear D gene. CDR3 length: 16 amino acids. Germline V gene lookup returns CDR1 SGHRS and CDR2 YFSETQ. V gave up 0 bases and J gave up 8 bases, with 17 bases separating them. The CDR3 DNA reads TGCGCCAGCAGCTTGGATGGGTGGAGCTCTGAGGAAAAACTGTTTTTT. This sequence encodes CASSLDGWSSEEKLFF.

This clonotype was counted ten times or more. The rearrangement uses TRBV28 and TRBJ2-1, with D hard to call. The germline V gene has CDR1 MDHEN and CDR2 SYDVKM. The CDR3 sequence is 15 residues long. With 5 bases removed from V and 5 bases from J, the gap between germline ends came to 16 bases. The CDR3 protein is CASSVEAAVNNEQFF. For the CDR3, the DNA is TGTGCCAGCAGTGTAGAGGCAGCCGTTAACAATGAGCAGTTCTTC.

CDR3: CASSLPTTGTGELFF. CDR3 nucleotide sequence: TGCGCCAGCAGCTTGCCTACGACAGGGACCGGGGAGCTGTTTTTT. This chain joins TRBV5-1 and TRBJ2-2; 7 bases match TRBD1. Germline CDR1 reads SGHRS; CDR2 reads YFSETQ. This CDR3 has 15 amino acids. V shed 1 base, J shed 5 bases, and the junction held 5 bases outside the gene matches.

This clonotype was seen ten or more times. The chain recombines TRBV13 with TRBJ1-4; 10 positions match TRBD1. The CDR3 sequence is 13 residues long. Germline CDR1 is PRHDT and CDR2 is FYEKMQ (reference sequence). The ends lost 8 bases at V and 6 bases at J; junction bases unmatched: 3. The CDR3 loop reads CASGTGADEKLFF. The CDR3 nucleotides read TGTGCCAGCGGGACAGGGGCGGATGAAAAACTGTTTTTT. The whole variable domain, remainder taken from reference TRBV13 and TRBJ1-4, is AAGVIQSPRHLIKEKRETATLKCYPIPRHDTVYWYQQGPGQDPQFLISFYEKMQSDKGSIPDRFSAQQFSDYHSELNMSSLELGDSALYFCASGTGADEKLFFGSGTQLSVL.

At least ten counts were recorded for this clonotype. The J gene is TRBJ1-1, the V gene TRBV28; no firm D call. This CDR3 is 14 amino acids long. Germline values: CDR1 MDHEN, CDR2 SYDVKM. Trimming left V 7 bases short and J 4 bases short, with 16 bases between. The CDR3 region is CASITWRRATEAFF. As DNA, the CDR3 is TGTGCCAGCATCACCTGGAGGAGGGCCACTGAAGCTTTCTTT.

This clonotype showed up just a few times. V usage is TRBV4-1 and J usage is TRBJ1-1; no firm D call. The CDR3 consists of 14 residues. Deletions cut 0 bases from V and 4 bases from J, with 9 bases between. Germline CDR1 is MGHRA and CDR2 is YSYEKL. The CDR3 is CASSQDGIPTEAFF. CDR3 in DNA: TGCGCCAGCAGCCAAGATGGGATTCCCACTGAAGCTTTCTTT.

Concerning this clonotype itself: Relative to the germline gene, one junction end is altered; a read error may explain this. The chain couples TRBV6-4 to TRBJ2-2; D perhaps matches TRBD1 (6 bases). Per the germline V gene, CDR1 is MRHNA and CDR2 is SNTAGT. This CDR3 is built from 13 residues. Here the CDR3 DNA reads TGTGCCAGCAGTTACGGACAGACCGGGGAGCTGCTTTTT. The encoded protein is CASSYGQTGELLF.

As concerns this clonotype: It differs at one base from a far larger clone, so likely a read error. The genes are TRBV5-6 and TRBJ2-4, with D tentatively TRBD1 or TRBD2 (5 bases each). Near its end, the DNA agrees better with TRBJ2-5, so the J call may be wrong. The CDR3 is 14 residues long. Germline-derived CDR1 and CDR2 are SGHDT and YYEEEE. The CDR3 DNA is TGTGCCAGCAGCCTTGCCCGGGGCTATGAGACCCAGTACTTC. Translation gives CASSLARGYETQYF.

The chain employs TRBV5-1 and TRBJ1-1, with 7 nucleotides matching TRBD1. The V segment lost 1 base and the J segment 8 bases; nucleotides outside the gene matches: 5. Germline assignment: CDR1 SGHRS and CDR2 YFSETQ. The CDR3 is 13 amino acids. The CDR3 nucleotides are TGCGCCAGCAGCTTGACAGGGGAGAGCGAAGCTTTCTTT. Encoded protein: CASSLTGESEAFF. Full variable domain (outside the CDR3, taken from reference TRBV5-1 and TRBJ1-1): KAGVTQTPRYLIKTRGQQVTLSCSPISGHRSVSWYQQTPGQGLQFLFEYFSETQRNKGNFPGRFSGRQFSNSRSEMNVSTLELGDSALYLCASSLTGESEAFFGQGTRLTVV.

This clonotype was counted at least ten times. The chain joins TRBV24-1 to TRBJ2-2; the match to TRBD1 covers 7 bases. The germline CDR1 and CDR2 sequences are KGHDR and SFDVKD. V lost 3 bases and J lost 1; bases outside the gene matches: 1. This CDR3 spans 15 amino acids. Here the CDR3 reads CATSDAGGNTGELFF. The CDR3 nucleotides read TGTGCCACCAGTGATGCAGGGGGGAACACCGGGGAGCTGTTTTTT.

This clonotype was picked up one time. Since a much larger clone is just one base distant, this may be a read error. This rearrangement joins TRBV27 to TRBJ2-5; 11 bases are shared with TRBD2. V lost 8 bases to trimming and J lost 2 bases; unmatched junction nucleotides: 7. From germline, CDR1 is MNHEY and CDR2 SMNVEV (reference sequence). This CDR3 is built from 15 residues. The CDR3 bases are TGTGCCAGCGGCCCTCTAGCGGGAGGTCAAGAGACCCAGTACTTC. Amino acids: CASGPLAGGQETQYF.

There are a few counts of this clonotype. V gene TRBV30 combines with J gene TRBJ1-1, with TRBD1 matching over 7 bases. V trimming: 5 bases; J trimming: 1 base; junction bases outside the gene matches: 7. The CDR3 runs to 14 residues. Germline V gene lookup returns CDR1 GTSNPN and CDR2 SVGIG (reference sequence). CDR3 coding DNA: TGTGCCTGGGGGCCAGGGGGATGGAACACTGAAGCTTTCTTT. It encodes CAWGPGGWNTEAFF.

This clonotype appeared many times. The chain carries TRBV2 and TRBJ2-7; 8 bases align to TRBD2. The V and J ends lost 11 bases and 2 bases, in that order; junction bases with no gene match: 5. The CDR3 loop spans 12 amino acids. From germline, CDR1 is SNHLY and CDR2 FYNNEI. CDR3 in amino acids: CAGVGLAYEQYF. DNA of the CDR3: TGTGCCGGAGTGGGACTAGCCTACGAGCAGTACTTC.